These 12 T cell receptor beta chains originate from one sample sequenced in a study of T cells in Graves' hyperthyroidism and ophthalmopathy. From RNA transcripts, TCR beta CDR3 regions were amplified. The HTBI primer set served for first-round RT-PCR of the TCR CDR3. TCRdb passed the multiplex PCR reads through MiXCR, listing each CDR3 protein once. In the table there are 280,000 or so distinct CDR3 sequences, 15% of which are singletons. Sequencing was carried out using blood. The origin of the receptors is a woman aged 45-65 years with Graves' hyperthyroidism that later progressed to Graves' ophthalmopathy.

This clonotype was counted many times. The chain combines TRBV15 with TRBJ2-7; 10 bases agree with TRBD2. The length of the CDR3 is 15 residues. Germline lookup yields CDR1 LNHNV and CDR2 YYDKDF (reference sequence). The J segment lost 4 bases and the V segment lost 1 base, leaving 4 bases of the junction unmatched. CDR3 nucleotides: TGTGCCACCAGCAGAGCAGGGACTAGCGCATACGAGCAGTACTTC. Translation: CATSRAGTSAYEQYF.

This clonotype was seen only a few times. This clone may be a read error of a much larger clone one base away. V and J are TRBV28 and TRBJ2-1; 11 bases agree with TRBD2. With the DNA end fitting TRBJ2-7 better, the J assignment may be wrong. Per germline, CDR1 MDHEN and CDR2 SYDVKM. This CDR3 has 14 amino acids. The CDR3 DNA follows: TGTGCCAGTCGACTAGCGGGACCCTACAATGAGCAGTACTTC. Translation: CASRLAGPYNEQYF.

This clonotype was found many times. The rearrangement uses TRBV28 and TRBJ1-2; tentative D call: TRBD1 (6 bases). Trimming pared 1 base from V and 4 bases from J, leaving 13 bases between. Germline values: CDR1 MDHEN, CDR2 SYDVKM. The CDR3 loop spans 15 amino acids. The chain's CDR3 is CASSLLGGQGYGYTF. CDR3 bases: TGTGCCAGCAGTTTATTGGGGGGGCAGGGCTATGGCTACACCTTC.

Ten or more counts support this clonotype. The J gene is TRBJ1-4, the V gene TRBV28; D is perhaps TRBD1 (6 bases). Looked up from germline, CDR1 is MDHEN and CDR2 is SYDVKM. V lost 6 bases, J lost 8 bases, and 16 bases lay in between. The CDR3 extends over 14 amino acids. The DNA of the CDR3 is TGTGCCAGCAGAACAGGGCGAAGGGTCGAAAAACTGTTTTTT. Translated: CASRTGRRVEKLFF. Looking up the rest from reference TRBV28 and TRBJ1-4 gives the full variable domain: DVKVTQSSRYLVKRTGEKVFLECVQDMDHENMFWYRQDPGLGLRLIYFSYDVKMKEKGDIPEGYSVSREKKERFSLILESASTNQTSMYLCASRTGRRVEKLFFGSGTQLSVL.

In its sample, this clonotype was seen many times. V gene TRBV20-1 combines with J gene TRBJ1-2; TRBD1 is a possible D gene (6 bases). Germline CDR1 DFQATT, CDR2 SNEGSKA (reference sequence). With 1 base removed from V and 6 bases from J, the gap between germline ends came to 15 bases. The CDR3 extends over 14 amino acids. The CDR3 sequence: CSARGAGAGDGYTF. Here the CDR3 DNA reads TGCAGTGCTAGAGGGGCAGGGGCAGGCGATGGCTACACCTTC.

This clonotype showed up many times. The CDR3 here is CASSPDRMNYGYTF. DNA of the CDR3: TGTGCCAGCAGTCCGGACAGGATGAACTATGGCTACACCTTC. The chain recombines TRBV2 with TRBJ1-2, with 7 bases aligning to TRBD1. Germline V gives CDR1 SNHLY, CDR2 FYNNEI. CDR3 length: 14 residues. V gave up 5 bases and J gave up 2 bases; unmatched junction bases: 5. The variable domain in full, completed from reference TRBV2 and TRBJ1-2, reads EPEVTQTPSHQVTQMGQEVILRCVPISNHLYFYWYRQILGQKVEFLVSFYNNEISEKSEIFDDQFSVERPDGSNFTLKIRSTKLEDSAMYFCASSPDRMNYGYTFGSGTRLTVV.

Worth noting for this clonotype: Compared with germline, one end of the junction differs, possibly owing to a read error. The J gene is TRBJ2-2, the V gene TRBV7-7, with a tentative D call TRBD2 (6 bases). The CDR3 extends over 14 amino acids. Germline CDR1 SSHAT, CDR2 FNYEAQ (reference sequence). CDR3 region: CASSPRLVTGELFF. CDR3 nucleotide sequence: TGTGCTAGCAGCCCCCGACTAGTCACCGGGGAGCTGTTTTTT. Based on the CDR3 plus reference TRBV7-7 and TRBJ2-2, the full variable domain is GAGVSQSPRYKVTKRGQDVTLRCDPISSHATLYWYQQALGQGPEFLTYFNYEAQPDKSGLPSDRFSAERPEGSISTLTIQRTEQRDSAMYRCASSPRLVTGELFFGEGSRLTVL.

This clonotype was counted ten times or more. The chain uses TRBV2 and TRBJ1-5, with D possibly being TRBD1 (5 bases). Germline CDR1 reads SNHLY; CDR2 reads FYNNEI. The germline V and J ends were trimmed by 5 bases and 7 bases, with 12 bases remaining between them. This CDR3 has 13 amino acids. The DNA for the CDR3 is TGTGCCAGCAGTTCAGGGCCGGGGCAGCCCCAGCATTTT. This encodes CASSSGPGQPQHF.

V usage is TRBV7-2 and J usage is TRBJ2-1; D possibly uses TRBD1 or TRBD2 (5 bases each). Trimming took 4 bases from V and 10 from J, leaving 20 bases between them. The V gene's germline CDR1 is SGHTA and CDR2 FQGNSA. This CDR3 comprises 15 residues. The CDR3: CASSYPPGPRKEQFF. The CDR3 nucleotides read TGTGCCAGCAGCTACCCCCCGGGACCCCGAAAGGAGCAGTTCTTC.

This clonotype appeared many times. The chain combines TRBV5-1 with TRBJ2-1; 13 nucleotides align to TRBD2. The germline V gene has CDR1 SGHRS and CDR2 YFSETQ. CDR3 length: 19 amino acids. The trim removed 4 bases at V and 7 bases at J, leaving 17 bases unmatched. CDR3 DNA: TGCGCCAGCAGCCCCAGGACTAGCGGGAGCCCCGCATTCTGGAATGAGCAGTTCTTC. Its translation is CASSPRTSGSPAFWNEQFF.

This clonotype has ten or more counts. The genes are TRBV28 and TRBJ2-1, with a weak D call TRBD2 (6 bases). Germline CDR1 and CDR2: MDHEN and SYDVKM. This CDR3 comprises 17 residues. V lost 7 bases and J 3 bases, leaving 22 bases between the germline ends. The CDR3 DNA reads as TGTGCCAGCACCGGGGTAGCGGCCCTTAGGAGCTACAATGAGCAGTTCTTC. It codes for CASTGVAALRSYNEQFF.

This clonotype was detected ten times or more. The rearrangement joins TRBV6-5 to TRBJ2-1; 8 bases fit TRBD2. After removal of 0 bases from V and 3 bases from J, the junction contained 4 bases not matched to a gene. CDR1 MNHEY and CDR2 SVGAGI come from the germline V gene. The length of the CDR3 is 16 residues. The CDR3 loop reads CASSYSREDLYNEQFF. CDR3 nucleotide sequence: TGTGCCAGCAGTTACTCGCGGGAGGACCTCTACAATGAGCAGTTCTTC.